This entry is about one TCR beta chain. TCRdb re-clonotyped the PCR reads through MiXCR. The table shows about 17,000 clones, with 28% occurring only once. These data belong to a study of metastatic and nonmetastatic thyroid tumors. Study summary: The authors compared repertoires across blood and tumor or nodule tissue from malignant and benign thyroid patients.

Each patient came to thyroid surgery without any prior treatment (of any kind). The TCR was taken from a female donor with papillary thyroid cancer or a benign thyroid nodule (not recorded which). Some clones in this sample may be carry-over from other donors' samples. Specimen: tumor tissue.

The CDR3, as DNA: TGTGCCAGCAGCTTGCCGGGAGTGAGGTCCAATGAGCAGTTCTTC. It encodes CASSLPGVRSNEQFF. The chain uses TRBV5-4 and TRBJ2-1, with D perhaps matching TRBD2 (6 bases). The CDR3 is 15 residues long. Trimming pared 1 base from V and 6 bases from J, leaving 14 bases between. Germline lookup yields CDR1 SGHNT and CDR2 YYREEE (reference sequence).